This T cell receptor beta chain stems from a study of blood T cell repertoires in COVID-19. For the study at large: Whether acute or convalescent, the COVID-19 samples came from the United States, Italy and Spain.

The authors' processing: Estimation of nucleated cell counts relied on the amplification of reference gene primers. The protocol was immunoSEQ multiplex PCR, while the TCRdb copy is restricted to in-frame clones and leaves out a portion. V and J calls and clone size are given by that table; D and trimming were obtained from the DNA. Among more than 150,000 clones listed, 78% were seen once. Germline V gives CDR1 MNHEY, CDR2 SVGAGI. The germline V and J ends were trimmed by 10 bases and 7 bases, with 13 bases remaining between them. The CDR3 is 11 residues long. This chain connects TRBV6-5 to TRBJ1-1; D may be TRBD1 (5 bases). Material: peripheral blood. The origin of this receptor is a woman aged 80 or over with active or convalescent COVID-19. The CDR3 protein is CATKWGVEAFF. CDR3 sequence (DNA): TGTGCCACCAAATGGGGGGTTGAAGCTTTCTTT.